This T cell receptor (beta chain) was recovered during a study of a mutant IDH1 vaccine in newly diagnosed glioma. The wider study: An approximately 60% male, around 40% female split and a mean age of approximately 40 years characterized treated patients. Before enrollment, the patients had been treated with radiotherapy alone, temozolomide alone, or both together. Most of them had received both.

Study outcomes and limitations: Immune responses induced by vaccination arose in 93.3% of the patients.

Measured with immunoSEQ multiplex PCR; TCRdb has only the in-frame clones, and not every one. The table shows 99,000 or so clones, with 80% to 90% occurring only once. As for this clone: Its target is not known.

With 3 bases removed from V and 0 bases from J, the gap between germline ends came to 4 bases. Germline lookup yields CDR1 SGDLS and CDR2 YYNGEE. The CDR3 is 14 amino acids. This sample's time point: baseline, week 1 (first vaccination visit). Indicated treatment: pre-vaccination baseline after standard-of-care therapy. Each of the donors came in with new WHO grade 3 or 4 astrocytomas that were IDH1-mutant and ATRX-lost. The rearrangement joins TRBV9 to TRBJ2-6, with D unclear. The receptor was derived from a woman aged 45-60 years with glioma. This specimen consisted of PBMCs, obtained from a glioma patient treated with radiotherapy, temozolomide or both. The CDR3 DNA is TGTGCCAGCAGCGGCGGCTCTGGGGCCAACGTCCTGACTTTC. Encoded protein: CASSGGSGANVLTF.